This T cell receptor (beta chain) was identified during a study of CD8 T cells in Susac syndrome. Reverse transcription of roughly 0.5 to 1 ug RNA was carried out with random hexamers. Multiplex PCR with immunoSEQ amplified the TCR beta CDR3 across 54 Vbeta and 13 Jbeta. TCRdb redid the calling of the immunoSEQ multiplex PCR reads with MiXCR, one entry per CDR3 protein. The table lists 95,000 to 150,000 distinct CDR3 sequences, roughly 94% of them singletons. The CDR3 sequence is 16 residues long. Looked up from germline, CDR1 is DFQATT and CDR2 is SNEGSKA (reference sequence). After removal of 3 bases from V and 2 bases from J, the junction contained 7 bases not matched to a gene.

The gene calls are TRBV20-1 and TRBJ2-3; 11 bases map to TRBD2. The sequence came from a human donor with Susac syndrome. Sequenced sample: CD8+ T cells from PBMCs. CDR3 coding DNA: TGCAGTGCTAGCGGGGCTAGCGGGGGGCACACAGATACGCAGTATTTT. Translation: CSASGASGGHTDTQYF.